The 28 T cell receptor beta chains below were found in one sample sequenced in a study of shared clonotypes between healthy human individuals. Only in-frame clones appear in the TCRdb table, and some are missing; sequencing was by immunoSEQ multiplex PCR. The data contain 1.5 million to 2.5 million clones, approximately 95% of them singletons. The naive CD8 population came from CD45RO-negative cells selected for CCR7, without terminally differentiated effector memory CD45RA+ cells. Sequencing used naive CD8+ T cells sorted from blood. The receptors here all came from a man between 18 and 35 years old in good health.

This chain links TRBV5-4 with TRBJ1-1, with D unclear. Trimming stripped 0 bases from V and 2 bases from J, with 8 bases between. Germline V gene data show CDR1 as SGHNT and CDR2 as YYREEE (reference sequence). The CDR3 has 14 amino acids. CDR3 coding DNA: TGTGCCAGCAGCTTGGTGGCCCCTAACACTGAAGCTTTCTTT. Translation gives CASSLVAPNTEAFF.

J is TRBJ1-5 and V is TRBV6-5, with D uncertain. Germline V gives CDR1 MNHEY, CDR2 SVGAGI. The CDR3 has 14 residues. Trimming took 5 bases from V and 3 from J, leaving 11 bases between them. The CDR3 coding sequence is TGTGCCAGCAGTGATAACAGTTACAATCAGCCCCAGCATTTT. This gives the protein CASSDNSYNQPQHF.

The chain joins TRBV6-6 to TRBJ2-6; D is ambiguous. V was pared by 4 bases and J by 1 base, with 5 bases between. CDR3 length equals 14 residues. Germline values: CDR1 MNHNY, CDR2 SVGAGI (reference sequence). For the CDR3, the DNA is TGTGCCAGCAGTTCTTCATCTGGGGCCAACGTCCTGACTTTC. It is translated as CASSSSSGANVLTF.

The chain combines TRBV9 with TRBJ2-2; 8 bases are a match to TRBD1. Germline V gene sequence: CDR1 SGDLS, CDR2 YYNGEE. This CDR3 is built from 15 residues. After removal of 0 bases from V and 5 bases from J, the junction contained 3 bases not matched to a gene. DNA for the CDR3: TGTGCCAGCAGCGTAGGGACAGGGTTTACCGGGGAGCTGTTTTTT. Translating it yields CASSVGTGFTGELFF.

The DNA for the CDR3 is TGTGCCAGCACCGGCGGGGTAGCGCTCTACAATGAGCAGTTCTTC. Its protein is CASTGGVALYNEQFF. This chain links TRBV7-2 with TRBJ2-1; tentatively, D is TRBD2 (6 bases). This CDR3 has 15 residues. Germline CDR1 and CDR2: SGHTA and FQGNSA. The V and J ends lost 7 bases and 3 bases respectively, with 16 bases between them.

J is TRBJ2-7 and V is TRBV6-1, with D perhaps TRBD1 (6 bases). Germline CDR1 is MNHNS and CDR2 is SASEGT. V shed 1 base and J shed 3 bases, with 13 bases lying between them. This CDR3 comprises 15 residues. The CDR3 reads CASSEGTAIFYEQYF. The DNA for the CDR3 is TGTGCCAGCAGTGAAGGGACAGCAATCTTCTACGAGCAGTACTTC.

The V and J genes are TRBV7-9 and TRBJ2-7; the D gene is possibly TRBD1 (6 bases). Germline CDR1 and CDR2: SEHNR and FQNEAQ (reference sequence). The CDR3 runs to 15 residues. Trimming removed 3 bases at V and 5 bases at J, with 17 bases between. The CDR3 is CASSFVGRGRNEQYF. DNA for the CDR3: TGTGCCAGCAGCTTTGTCGGCAGGGGTAGGAACGAGCAGTACTTC.

J is TRBJ1-2 and V is TRBV9; D uncertain. Trimming left V 0 bases short and J 4 bases short, with 16 bases between. This CDR3 is 16 amino acids long. CDR1 is SGDLS and CDR2 is YYNGEE in the germline V gene. The CDR3 reads CASSVDSRAASYGYTF. The CDR3, as DNA: TGTGCCAGCAGCGTAGATTCTAGGGCAGCCAGCTATGGCTACACCTTC. Variable domain in full (rest from reference TRBV9 and TRBJ1-2): DSGVTQTPKHLITATGQRVTLRCSPRSGDLSVYWYQQSLDQGLQFLIQYYNGEERAKGNILERFSAQQFPDLHSELNLSSLELGDSALYFCASSVDSRAASYGYTFGSGTRLTVV.

This chain uses TRBV19 with TRBJ2-5, with 9 bases matching TRBD2. The J segment lost 5 bases and the V segment lost 4 bases, leaving 8 bases of the junction unmatched. The CDR3 extends over 15 amino acids. Per the germline V gene, CDR1 is LNHDA and CDR2 is SQIVND (reference sequence). The CDR3 bases are TGTGCCAGTAGTAGAAGTAGCGGGGGAGCGGAGACCCAGTACTTC. It yields the protein CASSRSSGGAETQYF.

This clone has just one count. The chain has TRBV27 and TRBJ2-7, with a possible D match to TRBD1 (6 bases). The CDR3 consists of 13 residues. Germline V gives CDR1 MNHEY, CDR2 SMNVEV (reference sequence). Trimming cost V 6 bases and J 2 bases, with 11 bases left between them. The CDR3 DNA reads TGTGCCAGCAGCCAGGGGACCACCTACGAGCAGTACTTC. This codes for CASSQGTTYEQYF.

The chain joins TRBV4-1 to TRBJ2-4; TRBD2 is a possible D gene (6 bases). The germline V gene encodes CDR1 MGHRA and CDR2 YSYEKL. Trimming left V 0 bases short and J 0 bases short, with 15 bases between. This CDR3 is built from 18 residues. The CDR3 bases are TGCGCCAGCAGCCAAGAGCCCTGGGAGGTCCTAGCCAAAAACATTCAGTACTTC. Amino acids: CASSQEPWEVLAKNIQYF.

The chain joins TRBV2 to TRBJ2-7; 10 bases align to TRBD1. Trimming removed 8 bases from V and 5 bases from J; junction bases left unmatched: 6. Germline V CDR1 and CDR2: SNHLY, FYNNEI. This CDR3 spans 13 amino acids. This CDR3 is CASETGGFDEQYF. The CDR3 DNA reads TGTGCCAGCGAGACAGGGGGCTTCGACGAGCAGTACTTC. Complete variable domain (other parts from reference TRBV2 and TRBJ2-7): EPEVTQTPSHQVTQMGQEVILRCVPISNHLYFYWYRQILGQKVEFLVSFYNNEISEKSEIFDDQFSVERPDGSNFTLKIRSTKLEDSAMYFCASETGGFDEQYFGPGTRLTVT.

V is TRBV5-1 and J is TRBJ2-1; D ambiguous. Germline CDR1 reads SGHRS; CDR2 reads YFSETQ. V dropped 0 bases and J dropped 8 bases, with 15 bases sitting between them. This CDR3 is built from 15 residues. The CDR3 nucleotides are TGCGCCAGCAGCTTGGGGGATGGCCCTTGGGATGAGCAGTTCTTC. It encodes CASSLGDGPWDEQFF.

Details on this clone: At the DNA level, this CDR3 is encoded by other sequences in the same sample as well. This chain links TRBV6-5 with TRBJ1-1; unclear D gene. The CDR3 is 11 amino acids. Germline V gives CDR1 MNHEY, CDR2 SVGAGI. The ends were cut back, 4 bases at V and 4 bases at J, with 4 bases in the middle. CDR3 region: CASSSGTEAFF. The CDR3 nucleotides read TGTGCCAGCAGTTCTGGCACTGAAGCTTTCTTT.

The chain carries TRBV10-3 and TRBJ2-3; D may be TRBD2 (6 bases). V shed 8 bases and J shed 4 bases, with 16 bases lying between them. Germline CDR1 and CDR2: ENHRY and SYGVKD. The CDR3 spans 14 residues. The CDR3 DNA reads TGTGCCATCCGGCCGGGGGATGAGGCAGATACGCAGTATTTT. Protein: CAIRPGDEADTQYF.

The chain combines TRBV9 with TRBJ1-5, with D perhaps matching TRBD1 (6 bases). The CDR3 has 18 amino acids. V was shortened by 3 bases and J by 5 bases, with 24 bases between the two germline ends. CDR1 and CDR2 from the germline V gene are SGDLS and YYNGEE. CDR3 coding DNA: TGTGCCAGCAGCGGGCCCATGGGGGGGCAGGCGGCAGATCAGCCCCAGCATTTT. Amino acids: CASSGPMGGQAADQPQHF.

This sequence joins TRBV27 and TRBJ2-2, with a tentative D call TRBD2 (6 bases). V dropped 2 bases and J dropped 4 bases, with 11 bases sitting between them. Germline V gives CDR1 MNHEY, CDR2 SMNVEV (reference sequence). The CDR3 runs to 15 residues. The CDR3 loop reads CASSLIVGGTGELFF. CDR3 nucleotide sequence: TGTGCCAGCAGTTTAATTGTCGGGGGCACCGGGGAGCTGTTTTTT.

Comment on this clone: The sample contains more than one DNA sequence encoding this CDR3. The chain has TRBV19 and TRBJ2-7; 10 positions match TRBD2. The V segment lost 2 bases and the J segment 5 bases; nucleotides outside the gene matches: 3. The CDR3 is 14 residues long. Germline V gene data show CDR1 as LNHDA and CDR2 as SQIVND (reference sequence). This CDR3 is CASSITGTSDEQYF. The CDR3 coding sequence is TGTGCCAGTAGTATAACCGGGACTAGCGACGAGCAGTACTTC.

The chain combines TRBV7-2 with TRBJ2-7, with D perhaps matching TRBD2 (5 bases). The germline V gene has CDR1 SGHTA and CDR2 FQGNSA. The CDR3 is 15 residues long. The V and J ends lost 2 bases and 2 bases respectively, with 13 bases between them. In nucleotides, the CDR3 is TGTGCCAGCAGCTTATTAGGCGGGTCTGCCTACGAGCAGTACTTC. Its translation: CASSLLGGSAYEQYF.

The chain uses TRBV30 and TRBJ2-3; TRBD1 or TRBD2 may be the D gene (5 bases each). V lost 1 base and J lost 2, with 13 bases in between. The CDR3 is made up of 15 amino acids. The germline CDR1 and CDR2 sequences are GTSNPN and SVGIG (reference sequence). The CDR3: CAWSGGAPTTDTQYF. The CDR3 DNA is TGTGCCTGGAGTGGAGGGGCACCAACCACAGATACGCAGTATTTT. The variable domain in full, completed from reference TRBV30 and TRBJ2-3, reads SQTIHQWPATLVQPVGSPLSLECTVEGTSNPNLYWYRQAAGRGLQLLFYSVGIGQISSEVPQNLSASRPQDRQFILSSKKLLLSDSGFYLCAWSGGAPTTDTQYFGPGTRLTVL.

This clone was recorded once. The chain combines TRBV19 with TRBJ2-5; D might be TRBD1 (6 bases). The CDR3 is 17 residues long. V gave up 4 bases and J gave up 0 bases, with 18 bases separating them. Germline CDR1 and CDR2: LNHDA and SQIVND (reference sequence). DNA of the CDR3: TGTGCCAGTAGTAAGACCGTCCGGGACATATACCAAGAGACCCAGTACTTC. Protein product: CASSKTVRDIYQETQYF.

The genes are TRBV27 and TRBJ2-5; 7 bases are shared with TRBD2. There are 14 residues in the CDR3. Germline CDR1 reads MNHEY; CDR2 reads SMNVEV (reference sequence). V lost 2 bases and J lost 7; bases outside the gene matches: 7. In nucleotides, the CDR3 is TGTGCCAGCAGTTTAAGGGACTACTCCGGGACCCAGTACTTC. Encoded protein: CASSLRDYSGTQYF.

This chain connects TRBV6-5 to TRBJ2-5; TRBD2 matches at 7 bases. V trimming: 4 bases; J trimming: 5 bases; junction bases outside the gene matches: 1. Germline CDR1 reads MNHEY; CDR2 reads SVGAGI. This CDR3 contains 12 residues. This chain's CDR3 is CASSSRGETQYF. The CDR3 bases are TGTGCCAGCAGTTCGCGGGGGGAGACCCAGTACTTC.

The rearrangement uses TRBV6-5 and TRBJ1-1, with a possible D match to TRBD1 (5 bases). V lost 2 bases and J lost 4, with 11 bases in between. The CDR3 contains 14 residues. Germline CDR1 and CDR2: MNHEY and SVGAGI. In nucleotides, the CDR3 is TGTGCCAGCAGTTACAACGGTGGGGGCACTGAAGCTTTCTTT. Amino acids: CASSYNGGGTEAFF.

The chain combines TRBV9 with TRBJ1-2; 9 nucleotides match TRBD1. Germline CDR1 SGDLS, CDR2 YYNGEE. The J segment lost 4 bases and the V segment lost 3 bases, leaving 4 bases of the junction unmatched. There are 14 residues in the CDR3. The CDR3 nucleotides read TGTGCCAGCAGCGAGGGACAGGGCTTCTATGGCTACACCTTC. Protein product: CASSEGQGFYGYTF.

This clone was seen a single time. This specimen includes other DNA sequences encoding the same CDR3. The rearrangement uses TRBV29-1 and TRBJ1-1; D gene unclear. This CDR3 has 11 residues. V lost 4 bases to trimming and J lost 0 bases, with 3 bases between them. The V gene's germline CDR1 is SQVTM and CDR2 ANQGSEA. This chain's CDR3 is CSVVLNTEAFF. Here the CDR3 DNA reads TGCAGCGTTGTTTTGAACACTGAAGCTTTCTTT.

The chain carries TRBV27 and TRBJ2-7; D is perhaps TRBD2 (6 bases). From germline, CDR1 is MNHEY and CDR2 SMNVEV (reference sequence). This CDR3 region has 15 residues. Trimming shortened V by 3 bases and J by 6 bases, and 18 bases separated the two germline ends. CDR3 in DNA: TGTGCCAGCAGTTTGGAGGGGACCGTGAGGGGCGAGCAGTACTTC. Encoded protein: CASSLEGTVRGEQYF.

With regard to this clone: The same CDR3 is also encoded by other DNA sequences in this sample. The rearrangement uses TRBV10-3 and TRBJ2-7; D remains ambiguous. Germline CDR1 reads ENHRY; CDR2 reads SYGVKD. CDR3 length: 11 residues. The V end was cut by 3 bases, the J end by 4 bases, with 4 bases between. In DNA form, the CDR3 reads TGTGCCATCAGTGACCCATACGAGCAGTACTTC. Translation: CAISDPYEQYF.